This TCR beta chain was observed in a study of CXCR3-negative and CXCR3-positive naive CD8 T cells. Germline CDR1 and CDR2: SQVTM and ANQGSEA. The CDR3 is made up of 16 amino acids. The study made its TRB cDNA libraries by 5' RACE, adding UMI labels. TCRdb re-called the 5' RACE reads; every CDR3 protein appears as one record, without DNA. This table holds about 92,000 distinct CDR3 sequences. Investigators sorted each CD8+ T cell subset in triplicate, taking around 290,000 cells each time. Naive CD8+ T lymphocytes were specified as CD45RO-CCR7+CD27+CD95-. The rearrangement links TRBV29-1 to TRBJ2-1; TCRdb indicates TRBD2, and absent DNA this call remains unverified. Sequencing used naive CXCR3- CD8+ T cells from blood. Stated subset: CD45RO-CCR7+CD27+CD95- naive CD8+ T cells lacking CXCR3 (TNR3-). The TCR originated in a human donor in good health. Some clones in this sample may be carry-over from other donors' samples. This CDR3 is CSVEDRLAGPYNEQFF.